Shown below are 24 T cell receptor beta chains from a single sample sequenced in a study of T cell changes during pregnancy in multiple sclerosis. The table came from immunoSEQ multiplex PCR; TCRdb's copy has only in-frame clones and leaves some out. Counted here are 45,000 to 65,000 clones, about 94% occurring once; the ten biggest clones make up about 2.6%. The sample in question was CD8+ T cells from peripheral blood mononuclear cells, obtained in the third trimester of pregnancy. The receptors here all came from a female donor with multiple sclerosis, enrolled in a pregnancy study.

This clone was recorded once. Here the CDR3 reads CASRDFFRDPNTEAFF. The DNA for the CDR3 is TGTGCCAGCAGAGACTTCTTTAGAGATCCGAACACTGAAGCTTTCTTT. The chain uses TRBV9 and TRBJ1-1; D is uncertain. The CDR3 has 16 amino acids. V was shortened by 5 bases and J by 1 base, with 18 bases between the two germline ends. Germline V CDR1 and CDR2: SGDLS, YYNGEE.

This chain joins TRBV11-2 and TRBJ2-5; unclear D gene. The CDR3 loop spans 14 amino acids. The germline CDR1 and CDR2 sequences are SGHAT and FQNNGV. V was pared by 1 base and J by 1 base, with 7 bases between. This CDR3 is CASSLAYSQETQYF. The CDR3 DNA follows: TGTGCCAGCAGCTTAGCATACAGCCAAGAGACCCAGTACTTC.

The chain has TRBV7-2 and TRBJ2-1; D may be TRBD2 (5 bases). Germline lookup yields CDR1 SGHTA and CDR2 FQGNSA. CDR3 length equals 12 residues. The ends were cut back, 3 bases at V and 6 bases at J, with 6 bases in the middle. In nucleotides, the CDR3 is TGTGCCAGCAGCTTCGAGGGCAATGAGCAGTTCTTC. Translation: CASSFEGNEQFF.

The V call is TRBV5-1, the J call TRBJ2-2; 10 positions match TRBD2. The trim removed 5 bases at V and 7 bases at J, leaving 5 bases unmatched. The CDR3 runs 14 residues. Germline assignment: CDR1 SGHRS and CDR2 YFSETQ. The CDR3 DNA reads TGCGCCAGCAGAGGGCTAGCGGGAGTCGGGGAGCTGTTTTTT. Amino acid sequence: CASRGLAGVGELFF. The full variable domain, its missing parts supplied by reference TRBV5-1 and TRBJ2-2, is KAGVTQTPRYLIKTRGQQVTLSCSPISGHRSVSWYQQTPGQGLQFLFEYFSETQRNKGNFPGRFSGRQFSNSRSEMNVSTLELGDSALYLCASRGLAGVGELFFGEGSRLTVL.

J is TRBJ2-2 and V is TRBV5-1, with D possibly TRBD1 on 7 matching bases. The CDR3 is made up of 15 amino acids. Germline V gene data show CDR1 as SGHRS and CDR2 as YFSETQ. V dropped 7 bases and J dropped 2 bases, with 15 bases sitting between them. The CDR3 region is CASQGGGTNTGELFF. The CDR3 DNA sequence: TGCGCCAGCCAGGGGGGCGGAACTAACACCGGGGAGCTGTTTTTT.

This chain joins TRBV30 and TRBJ2-2; TRBD1 aligns across 7 bases. V lost 5 bases to trimming and J lost 5 bases; unmatched junction nucleotides: 11. There are 15 residues in the CDR3. Per germline, CDR1 GTSNPN and CDR2 SVGIG (reference sequence). CDR3 region: CAWSDRDWETGELFF. The CDR3 coding sequence is TGTGCCTGGTCCGACAGGGATTGGGAAACCGGGGAGCTGTTTTTT.

V gene TRBV7-2 combines with J gene TRBJ2-5, with TRBD2 as a possible D gene (6 bases). The V end was cut by 7 bases, the J end by 0 bases, with 15 bases between. Germline V gene sequence: CDR1 SGHTA, CDR2 FQGNSA. This CDR3 is 15 amino acids long. The CDR3 region is CASTLIGGYQETQYF. The CDR3 nucleotides read TGTGCCAGCACGCTTATCGGAGGGTACCAAGAGACCCAGTACTTC. The full variable domain, with the rest looked up from reference TRBV7-2 and TRBJ2-5, is GAGVSQSPSNKVTEKGKDVELRCDPISGHTALYWYRQSLGQGLEFLIYFQGNSAPDKSGLPSDRFSAERTGGSVSTLTIQRTQQEDSAVYLCASTLIGGYQETQYFGPGTRLLVL.

This sequence joins TRBV13 and TRBJ2-7; TRBD2 matches at 9 bases. In germline, CDR1 is PRHDT, CDR2 FYEKMQ (reference sequence). J lost 3 bases, V lost 5 bases, and 8 bases had no gene match. There are 15 residues in the CDR3. In DNA, the CDR3 is TGTGCCAGCAGCCCCTGGGGTAGCGGGAGCTACGAGCAGTACTTC. This codes for CASSPWGSGSYEQYF. The full variable domain, rest sourced from reference TRBV13 and TRBJ2-7, is AAGVIQSPRHLIKEKRETATLKCYPIPRHDTVYWYQQGPGQDPQFLISFYEKMQSDKGSIPDRFSAQQFSDYHSELNMSSLELGDSALYFCASSPWGSGSYEQYFGPGTRLTVT.

The chain carries TRBV6-4 and TRBJ2-2; D is uncertain. Between the trimmed V and J ends, which lost 2 bases and 7 bases, there was a span of 8 bases. The CDR3 covers 13 residues. Germline V lookup: CDR1 MRHNA, CDR2 SNTAGT. The CDR3 spells CASSDQVNGELFF. CDR3 in DNA: TGTGCCAGCAGTGACCAGGTTAACGGGGAGCTGTTTTTT.

This sequence joins TRBV4-1 and TRBJ1-1; perhaps TRBD1 as D (5 bases). The CDR3 runs 14 residues. Trimming left V 6 bases short and J 6 bases short, with 17 bases between. Germline loops: CDR1 MGHRA, CDR2 YSYEKL. The CDR3 sequence: CASRGAGPAAEAFF. Here the CDR3 DNA reads TGCGCCAGCAGGGGAGCGGGGCCAGCGGCTGAAGCTTTCTTT.

J is TRBJ2-5 and V is TRBV4-2; 8 positions agree with TRBD2. Germline lookup yields CDR1 LGHNA and CDR2 YNFKEQ. The CDR3 is 15 residues long. After removal of 4 bases from V and 5 bases from J, the junction contained 9 bases not matched to a gene. This CDR3 reads CASSPPGGGEETQYF. For the CDR3, the DNA is TGTGCCAGCAGCCCCCCGGGGGGGGGCGAGGAGACCCAGTACTTC.

The CDR3 protein is CASSLGLSGNTIYF. Here the CDR3 DNA reads TGTGCCAGCAGCTTGGGCCTCTCTGGAAACACCATATATTTT. The chain employs TRBV7-2 and TRBJ1-3, with D uncertain. Looked up from germline, CDR1 is SGHTA and CDR2 is FQGNSA. The CDR3 sequence is 14 residues long. V lost 3 bases and J 0 bases, leaving 6 bases between the germline ends.

The V and J genes are TRBV27 and TRBJ2-2; D is uncertain. The germline V and J ends were trimmed by 3 bases and 0 bases, with 2 bases remaining between them. Looked up from germline, CDR1 is MNHEY and CDR2 is SMNVEV (reference sequence). This CDR3 has 13 amino acids. The CDR3 DNA reads TGTGCCAGCAGTTTCTCGAACACCGGGGAGCTGTTTTTT. Encoded protein: CASSFSNTGELFF.

The chain combines TRBV27 with TRBJ1-5; TRBD1 matches 8 bases. Per germline, CDR1 MNHEY and CDR2 SMNVEV (reference sequence). V shed 5 bases, J shed 4 bases, and the junction held 7 bases outside the gene matches. This CDR3 has 15 residues. The CDR3 DNA reads as TGTGCCAGCAGTCCCACAGGGGGGGGTAATCAGCCCCAGCATTTT. This encodes CASSPTGGGNQPQHF.

The CDR3 DNA reads TGTGCCAGCAGCTTGGACAGGGCGCGAGGTCTGAACACTGAAGCTTTCTTT. It specifies CASSLDRARGLNTEAFF. V gene TRBV5-5 combines with J gene TRBJ1-1, with D possibly TRBD1 on 6 matching bases. This CDR3 comprises 17 residues. CDR1 and CDR2 from the germline V gene are SGHKS and YYEKEE (reference sequence). Trimming removed 0 bases from V and 0 bases from J, with 15 bases in between. The full variable domain, rest sourced from reference TRBV5-5 and TRBJ1-1, is DAGVTQSPTHLIKTRGQQVTLRCSPISGHKSVSWYQQVLGQGPQFIFQYYEKEERGRGNFPDRFSARQFPNYSSELNVNALLLGDSALYLCASSLDRARGLNTEAFFGQGTRLTVV.

This chain joins TRBV7-9 and TRBJ2-4; 7 bases match TRBD2. The CDR3 totals 13 residues. Trimming took 3 bases from V and 7 from J; bases not matched to a gene: 3. Germline V gives CDR1 SEHNR, CDR2 FQNEAQ (reference sequence). The CDR3 sequence is CASSLGRANIQYF. The DNA for the CDR3 is TGTGCCAGCAGCTTGGGGAGGGCTAACATTCAGTACTTC. The complete variable domain, with remaining parts taken from reference TRBV7-9 and TRBJ2-4, reads DTGVSQNPRHKITKRGQNVTFRCDPISEHNRLYWYRQTLGQGPEFLTYFQNEAQLEKSRLLSDRFSAERPKGSFSTLEIQRTEQGDSAMYLCASSLGRANIQYFGAGTRLSVL.

The V and J genes are TRBV7-9 and TRBJ2-7; 10 bases align to TRBD2. Germline V gene data show CDR1 as SEHNR and CDR2 as FQNEAQ (reference sequence). The J segment lost 0 bases and the V segment lost 1 base, leaving 3 bases of the junction unmatched. This CDR3 spans 16 amino acids. In nucleotides, the CDR3 is TGTGCCAGCAGCTTAGGTGCTAGCGGGAGCTCCTACGAGCAGTACTTC. It is translated as CASSLGASGSSYEQYF.

The V gene is TRBV13, the J gene TRBJ2-5; 13 nucleotides align to TRBD2. This CDR3 spans 17 amino acids. CDR1 and CDR2 (germline): PRHDT, FYEKMQ (reference sequence). Trimming cost V 5 bases and J 5 bases; bases outside gene matches: 11. The CDR3 nucleotides read TGTGCCAGCAGCCCTAGTTGGACTAGCGGGAGTGATGAGACCCAGTACTTC. It yields the protein CASSPSWTSGSDETQYF.

This clone occurred once. The V call is TRBV4-1, the J call TRBJ1-2, with D maybe TRBD1 (5 bases). Trimming took off 0 bases at V and 4 bases at J, with 6 bases between the two ends. Germline CDR1 reads MGHRA; CDR2 reads YSYEKL. This CDR3 comprises 13 residues. The CDR3 sequence is CASSQEGGYGYTF. The CDR3 nucleotides are TGCGCCAGCAGCCAAGAGGGGGGCTATGGCTACACCTTC.

The chain joins TRBV7-9 to TRBJ2-3, with 8 nucleotides matching TRBD2. Trimming removed 5 bases from V and 2 bases from J; junction bases left unmatched: 12. The CDR3 sequence is 17 residues long. Germline assignment: CDR1 SEHNR and CDR2 FQNEAQ (reference sequence). CDR3 bases: TGTGCCAGCAGCAATGGAGGGCTAGCGGGTCCCACAGATACGCAGTATTTT. Translation gives CASSNGGLAGPTDTQYF.

This chain connects TRBV5-1 to TRBJ2-1; D gene uncertain. The germline V gene encodes CDR1 SGHRS and CDR2 YFSETQ. The CDR3 has 14 amino acids. Trimming removed 3 bases from V and 8 bases from J, with 15 bases in between. The CDR3 here is CASSSETLLDEQFF. CDR3 nucleotide sequence: TGCGCCAGCAGCTCCGAAACTCTCCTTGATGAGCAGTTCTTC.

The genes are TRBV27 and TRBJ2-1; possibly TRBD2 for D (8 bases). The CDR3 totals 20 residues. The germline V and J ends were trimmed by 7 bases and 3 bases, with 31 bases remaining between them. Germline loops: CDR1 MNHEY, CDR2 SMNVEV (reference sequence). The CDR3 DNA is TGTGCCAGCACCCTAGGGTGGCAGGGGGAGGGCGGGAGGCTCTACAATGAGCAGTTCTTC. Its protein product is CASTLGWQGEGGRLYNEQFF.

Here the CDR3 reads CASRPDAGGLAGPNIQYF. In nucleotides, the CDR3 is TGTGCCAGCAGACCAGACGCCGGTGGACTAGCGGGACCCAACATTCAGTACTTC. This chain joins TRBV2 and TRBJ2-4; 12 bases are shared with TRBD2. The CDR3 loop spans 18 amino acids. V dropped 6 bases and J dropped 7; count of bases not matched to a gene: 16. The germline gives CDR1 SNHLY, CDR2 FYNNEI.

The chain is built from TRBV5-4 and TRBJ2-3; D call uncertain. In germline, CDR1 is SGHNT, CDR2 YYREEE (reference sequence). Trimming pared 9 bases from V and 0 bases from J, leaving 17 bases between. CDR3 length: 15 residues. The CDR3 is CATERRGRSTDTQYF. The CDR3 DNA reads as TGTGCCACCGAGAGGAGAGGCCGGAGCACAGATACGCAGTATTTT.